These 3 T cell receptor beta chains came from one sample sequenced in a study of graft-versus-host responses after intestinal transplantation. Generated by immunoSEQ multiplex PCR, the TCRdb table keeps only in-frame clones and is missing some. The data hold 37,000 or so clones, with about 89% observed a single time. The sequences come from PBMCs, collected around 43 weeks after intestinal transplant. Every receptor here comes from a human patient who received an intestinal transplant, so some T cells may come from the graft donor.

The chain uses TRBV6-7 and TRBJ2-5, with TRBD2 as a possible D gene (7 bases). TRBV6-7 is an ORF for which the function is uncertain. The CDR3 has 15 residues. Trimming pared 5 bases from V and 5 bases from J, leaving 18 bases between. This CDR3 is CASSGPGGARETQYF. CDR3 coding DNA: TGTGCCAGCAGTGGCCCGGGGGGCGCGCGGGAGACCCAGTACTTC.

This clone was counted only a few times. This chain's CDR3 is CASSDVGTRRYNEQFF. Here the CDR3 DNA reads TGTGCCAGCAGTGACGTCGGGACTAGGAGGTACAATGAGCAGTTCTTC. The chain joins TRBV6-1 to TRBJ2-1, with 8 bases lining up with TRBD2. V trimming: 3 bases; J trimming: 4 bases; junction bases outside the gene matches: 8. This CDR3 is built from 16 residues. The germline gives CDR1 MNHNS, CDR2 SASEGT.

CDR3 bases: TGTGCCAGCAGGCGCGGGGGGCCTCAAGAGACCCAGTACTTC. It yields the protein CASRRGGPQETQYF. V and J are TRBV5-5 and TRBJ2-5; 8 positions match TRBD2. Germline V gene sequence: CDR1 SGHKS, CDR2 YYEKEE (reference sequence). Unmatched junction bases numbered 5, after V lost 5 bases and J lost 2 bases. The CDR3 covers 14 residues.